Listed here are 5 T cell receptor beta chains from one sample, sequenced in a study of blood T cell repertoires in COVID-19 (dated by TCRdb to the early 2020s). The library relied on the immunoSEQ multiplex PCR assay. The immuneACCESS repertoire file appears here via TCRdb, limited to in-frame rearrangements. These files lack a portion of the clones; in checked studies, under half of the deficit traces to unresolved V genes, and the cause of the others is not known. This sample holds about 110,000 clones; over 75% were observed only once. 6.5% to 8% of the sample rests with the top ten. Sequencing was carried out using peripheral blood. Receptor source: a woman aged 50 to 60 with acute or convalescent COVID-19.

The chain uses TRBV30 and TRBJ1-2; TRBD1 is a possible D gene (6 bases). The CDR3 contains 13 residues. Germline V CDR1 and CDR2: GTSNPN, SVGIG (reference sequence). V gave up 3 bases and J gave up 4 bases, with 12 bases separating them. CDR3 coding DNA: TGTGCCTGGAGGCCCCGGGACATCTATGGCTACACCTTC. It specifies CAWRPRDIYGYTF.

A note on this clone: At one boundary the junction diverges from the germline segment, which might be a read error. The V and J genes are TRBV9 and TRBJ1-2; perhaps TRBD1 as D (5 bases). CDR1 is SGDLS, CDR2 YYNGEE, per germline. CDR3 size: 15 residues. CDR3 protein: CASSATGTREGRARF. CDR3 DNA: TGTGCCAGCAGCGCGACCGGGACCCGGGAGGGCCGTGCGAGATTC.

Worth noting for this clone: At one of its ends the junction is not consistent with the germline gene, which may arise from a read error. The rearrangement links TRBV30 to TRBJ1-1; D remains ambiguous. CDR1 is GTSNPN and CDR2 is SVGIG in the germline V gene (reference sequence). CDR3 size: 12 residues. The CDR3 DNA sequence: TGTGCCTGGAGTGTAGAGTCGCCGGTGTCCTACTTT. Its protein is CAWSVESPVSYF.

The chain employs TRBV5-1 and TRBJ2-3, with D hard to call. Germline V gives CDR1 SGHRS, CDR2 YFSETQ. The CDR3 runs 16 residues. Trimming cost V 2 bases and J 0 bases, with 13 bases left between them. The CDR3 loop is CASSFGYQVSTDTQYF. The CDR3 nucleotides read TGCGCCAGCAGCTTTGGATATCAGGTTAGCACAGATACGCAGTATTTT.

This clone was seen once. The chain is built from TRBV13 and TRBJ2-5, with 9 nucleotides matching TRBD2. The CDR3 consists of 17 residues. J gave up 4 bases and V 3 bases, and 12 bases lay outside the gene matches. Germline lookup yields CDR1 PRHDT and CDR2 FYEKMQ (reference sequence). CDR3 protein: CASSFPTGGGARETQYF. The DNA of the CDR3 is TGTGCCAGCAGCTTTCCCACCGGCGGGGGGGCTAGAGAGACCCAGTACTTC.